The 11 T cell receptor beta chains given below trace back to one sample, sequenced in a study of T cell changes during pregnancy in multiple sclerosis. Sequenced by immunoSEQ multiplex PCR; TCRdb stores in-frame clones only, minus some. The data contain more than 55,000 clones, approximately 94% of them singletons. Specimen: CD8+ T cells from peripheral blood mononuclear cells, collected after pregnancy. These receptors originate from a female donor with multiple sclerosis, enrolled in a pregnancy study.

The genes are TRBV10-3 and TRBJ2-1; possible D gene TRBD2, 6 bases. The V and J ends lost 7 bases and 5 bases respectively, with 12 bases between them. This CDR3 region has 13 residues. Germline loops: CDR1 ENHRY, CDR2 SYGVKD. In DNA, the CDR3 is TGTGCCATCATGTCGGGGGTGAACAATGAGCAGTTCTTC. As protein: CAIMSGVNNEQFF.

The chain has TRBV7-9 and TRBJ1-5; D is unresolved. The CDR3 runs to 16 residues. Looked up from germline, CDR1 is SEHNR and CDR2 is FQNEAQ (reference sequence). Trimming removed 1 base from V and 3 bases from J, with 13 bases in between. CDR3 nucleotides: TGTGCCAGCAGCTTAGGTTCCGCAGGTAACAATCAGCCCCAGCATTTT. It is translated as CASSLGSAGNNQPQHF. Complete variable domain (other parts from reference TRBV7-9 and TRBJ1-5): DTGVSQNPRHKITKRGQNVTFRCDPISEHNRLYWYRQTLGQGPEFLTYFQNEAQLEKSRLLSDRFSAERPKGSFSTLEIQRTEQGDSAMYLCASSLGSAGNNQPQHFGDGTRLSIL.

This clone is a singleton in its sample. This chain connects TRBV27 to TRBJ2-1; 10 bases are shared with TRBD2. This CDR3 is 15 amino acids long. J was trimmed by 4 bases and V by 5 bases; bases with no gene match: 5. CDR1 and CDR2 (germline): MNHEY, SMNVEV (reference sequence). CDR3 sequence reads: CASSTGTSAYNEQFF. Written as DNA, the CDR3 is TGTGCCAGCAGTACCGGGACTAGCGCTTACAATGAGCAGTTCTTC.

J is TRBJ2-7 and V is TRBV30; 8 nucleotides match TRBD1. J gave up 2 bases and V 1 base, and 4 bases lay outside the gene matches. In germline, CDR1 is GTSNPN, CDR2 SVGIG (reference sequence). The CDR3 loop spans 14 amino acids. DNA of the CDR3: TGTGCCTGGAGTGCTGGGACAGGTCCCTACGAGCAGTACTTC. This encodes CAWSAGTGPYEQYF.

The chain carries TRBV27 and TRBJ2-5, with 8 nucleotides matching TRBD2. This CDR3 is 22 amino acids long. V was clipped by 5 bases and J by 4 bases; unmatched bases: 30. CDR1 and CDR2 (germline): MNHEY, SMNVEV (reference sequence). CDR3 sequence reads: CASSKAGHQTELAVFRGETQYF. The CDR3 DNA reads as TGTGCCAGCAGTAAAGCGGGACACCAAACGGAACTAGCGGTCTTCAGGGGAGAGACCCAGTACTTC.

The rearrangement joins TRBV5-1 to TRBJ2-4, with 9 positions matching TRBD1. This CDR3 is built from 16 residues. Germline-derived CDR1 and CDR2 are SGHRS and YFSETQ. The V gene end was trimmed by 3 bases and the J gene end by 3 bases; junction bases not matched to a gene: 7. The CDR3 reads CASSSGQGYDKNIQYF. As DNA, the CDR3 is TGCGCCAGCAGCTCGGGACAGGGCTATGACAAAAACATTCAGTACTTC.

V and J are TRBV6-6 and TRBJ1-3; TRBD1 is a possible D gene (5 bases). This CDR3 is 15 amino acids long. CDR1 and CDR2 (germline): MNHNY, SVGAGI (reference sequence). Trimming shortened V by 4 bases and J by 8 bases, and 18 bases separated the two germline ends. In DNA form, the CDR3 reads TGTGCCAGCAGTTCTATCGACAGTTCAGGAGACACCATATATTTT. Its protein is CASSSIDSSGDTIYF.

The rearrangement uses TRBV28 and TRBJ2-7; 11 nucleotides agree with TRBD2. The CDR3 has 15 amino acids. V was clipped by 3 bases and J by 5 bases; unmatched bases: 6. Germline CDR1 and CDR2: MDHEN and SYDVKM. DNA of the CDR3: TGTGCCAGCAGTTTCGTAGCGGGAGGGTTCGACGAGCAGTACTTC. It translates to CASSFVAGGFDEQYF.

The chain recombines TRBV27 with TRBJ2-3; no firm D call. The CDR3 has 14 residues. Trimming removed 1 base at V and 5 bases at J, with 10 bases between. Germline values: CDR1 MNHEY, CDR2 SMNVEV (reference sequence). The CDR3 region has the DNA TGTGCCAGCAGTTTATTTTTGAACGGAGATACGCAGTATTTT. This encodes CASSLFLNGDTQYF.

The chain couples TRBV27 to TRBJ2-2, with TRBD1 matching over 8 bases. CDR1 and CDR2 from the germline V gene are MNHEY and SMNVEV (reference sequence). The V and J ends lost 3 bases and 6 bases, in that order; junction bases with no gene match: 3. The CDR3 contains 14 residues. CDR3 in amino acids: CASSFGRGPGELFF. The DNA for the CDR3 is TGTGCCAGCAGTTTTGGCAGGGGGCCCGGGGAGCTGTTTTTT.

This chain uses TRBV4-2 with TRBJ1-1, with D possibly TRBD1 on 5 matching bases. V was cut by 2 bases and J by 3 bases, with 13 bases left in between. Germline lookup yields CDR1 LGHNA and CDR2 YNFKEQ. This CDR3 is built from 15 residues. The CDR3 here is CASSQKTGLYTEAFF. CDR3 in DNA: TGTGCCAGCAGCCAAAAGACGGGACTCTACACTGAAGCTTTCTTT.